This is a list of T cell receptor beta chains from one sample in a study of blood T cell repertoires in COVID-19. Method: immunoSEQ multiplex PCR; TCRdb's copy keeps in-frame clones and lacks some. This table has around 230,000 clones, more than 75% appearing once. Material: PBMCs or T cells enriched from blood (not recorded which). These receptors originate from a woman aged 40 to 50 with acute COVID-19. The CDR3 runs from the conserved cysteine through the conserved F or W. D genes are given only for firm matches. Clone size is given for some rows only: seen once, a few or many times, or a class if the clone is expanded.

v_gene,j_gene,len,abundance,d_gene,CDR3aa,CDR3nt
TRBV28,TRBJ1-1,14,few,TRBD1,CASSGPGTGTEAFF,TGTGCCAGCAGTGGCCCCGGGACAGGGACTGAAGCTTTCTTT
TRBV5-1,TRBJ1-1,17,once,TRBD1,CASSRSDRGLVNTEAFF,TGCGCCAGCAGCCGCTCGGACAGGGGGCTCGTGAACACTGAAGCTTTCTTT
TRBV18,TRBJ2-7,14,-,-,CASSPAEQGYEQYF,TGTGCCAGCTCACCCGCGGAGCAGGGTTACGAGCAGTACTTC
TRBV24-1,TRBJ2-3,16,-,-,CATSDRNRDSTDTQYF,TGTGCCACCAGTGATCGAAACAGGGACAGCACAGATACGCAGTATTTT
TRBV12-3/TRBV12-4,TRBJ1-2,13,-,-,CASSLSGNYGYTF,TGTGCCAGCAGTTTATCCGGTAACTATGGCTACACCTTC
TRBV5-1,TRBJ1-1,16,-,-,CASSLVWAPANTEAFF,TGCGCCAGCAGCTTGGTTTGGGCCCCTGCTAACACTGAAGCTTTCTTT
TRBV18,TRBJ2-7,14,once,TRBD2,CASSPGREGLEQYF,TGTGCCAGCTCACCAGGACGGGAGGGCCTCGAGCAGTACTTC
TRBV19,TRBJ1-5,15,-,-,CASSAWGGGNQPQHF,TGTGCCAGTAGTGCGTGGGGCGGGGGCAATCAGCCCCAGCATTTT
TRBV18,TRBJ1-1,15,-,-,CASSPPNRENTEAFF,TGTGCCAGCTCACCACCGAACAGGGAGAACACTGAAGCTTTCTTT
TRBV6-5,TRBJ2-5,12,few,TRBD1,CASRYRGETQYF,TGTGCCAGCAGGTACAGGGGAGAGACCCAGTACTTC
TRBV9,TRBJ2-3,14,-,-,CASSARLSTDTQYF,TGTGCCAGCAGTGCCAGACTAAGCACAGATACGCAGTATTTT
TRBV12-3/TRBV12-4,TRBJ1-1,12,-,-,CASSQDSAEAFF,TGTGCCAGCAGCCAAGACAGTGCTGAAGCTTTCTTT
TRBV12-3/TRBV12-4,TRBJ2-2,12,-,-,CASSGSAGELFF,TGTGCCAGCAGTGGTAGTGCCGGGGAGCTGTTTTTT
TRBV6-5,TRBJ2-2,14,-,TRBD1,CASRGQANTGELFF,TGTGCCAGCAGGGGACAGGCGAACACCGGGGAGCTGTTTTTT
TRBV19,TRBJ2-2,14,-,-,CASSIIAAEGELFF,TGTGCCAGTAGTATTATAGCGGCGGAGGGGGAGCTGTTTTTT
TRBV25-1,TRBJ2-1,18,-,TRBD1,CASSESRTGLGGYNEQFF,TGTGCCAGCAGTGAATCACGGACAGGGCTCGGGGGTTACAATGAGCAGTTCTTC
TRBV5-1,TRBJ1-2,15,-,TRBD1,CASSLSWTGDYGYTF,TGCGCCAGCAGCCTCTCTTGGACAGGGGACTATGGCTACACCTTC
TRBV25-1,TRBJ1-1,14,once,TRBD1,CASRLTGGYTEAFF,TGTGCCAGCAGATTGACAGGGGGCTACACTGAAGCTTTCTTT
TRBV6-5,TRBJ2-7,16,-,TRBD2,CASSYSGTSVTYEQYF,TGTGCCAGCAGTTACTCTGGGACTAGCGTGACCTACGAGCAGTACTTC
TRBV24-1,TRBJ2-1,15,-,-,CATSDFKGERNEQFF,TGTGCCACCAGTGATTTTAAGGGGGAGAGGAATGAGCAGTTCTTC
TRBV7-3,TRBJ2-2,13,few,-,CASSPGLTGELFF,TGTGCCAGCAGCCCAGGACTAACCGGGGAGCTGTTTTTT
TRBV2,TRBJ1-6,13,-,TRBD1,CASRGTGYSPLHF,TGTGCCAGCAGGGGGACAGGCTATTCACCCCTCCACTTT
TRBV7-9,TRBJ2-2,13,-,-,CASSPSNTGELFF,TGTGCCAGCAGCCCTTCGAACACCGGGGAGCTGTTTTTT
TRBV6-1,TRBJ1-1,14,-,-,CASSELGGRTEAFF,TGTGCCAGCAGTGAATTGGGGGGACGGACTGAAGCTTTCTTT
TRBV27,TRBJ1-5,13,-,-,CASSSNRDQPQHF,TGTGCCAGCAGCTCGAACAGGGATCAGCCCCAGCATTTT
TRBV25-1,TRBJ2-1,16,once,TRBD2,CASSELGGSSYNEQFF,TGTGCCAGCAGTGAATTGGGCGGGAGCTCCTACAATGAGCAGTTCTTC
TRBV5-1,TRBJ2-5,14,-,TRBD1,CASSWTGPDETQYF,TGCGCCAGCAGCTGGACAGGGCCGGACGAGACCCAGTACTTC
TRBV3-1/TRBV3-2,TRBJ2-3,16,-,-,CASSQVRVDGADTQYF,TGTGCCAGCAGCCAGGTCCGGGTCGACGGTGCAGATACGCAGTATTTT
TRBV3-1/TRBV3-2,TRBJ2-1,17,-,TRBD2,CASSQVGLAGDYNEQFF,TGTGCCAGCAGCCAAGTAGGCCTAGCGGGTGACTACAATGAGCAGTTCTTC
TRBV2,TRBJ2-5,14,few,-,CATASGSERETQYF,TGTGCCACCGCTTCAGGTAGTGAGCGGGAGACCCAGTACTTC
TRBV18,TRBJ2-7,19,-,TRBD2,CASSPTRQQGGGSPYEQYF,TGTGCCAGCTCACCAACGCGGCAACAAGGCGGGGGGAGTCCCTACGAGCAGTACTTC
TRBV11-2,TRBJ1-6,13,-,-,CASSPTGSSPLHF,TGTGCCAGCAGCCCTACGGGGTCTTCACCCCTCCACTTT
TRBV7-3,TRBJ2-3,14,-,TRBD2,CASSSGLPTDTQYF,TGTGCCAGCAGCTCGGGACTACCCACAGATACGCAGTATTTT
TRBV28,TRBJ2-1,11,-,-,CASRGPNEQFF,TGTGCCAGCAGGGGCCCAAATGAGCAGTTCTTC
TRBV2,TRBJ2-3,12,-,-,CASRLGTDTQYF,TGTGCCAGCAGGCTAGGCACAGATACGCAGTATTTT
TRBV5-1,TRBJ2-2,15,-,TRBD2,CASSLTSVGTGELFF,TGCGCCAGCAGCTTGACTAGCGTGGGAACCGGGGAGCTGTTTTTT
TRBV19,TRBJ1-2,15,-,TRBD1,CASSIRRTGGYGYTF,TGTGCCAGTAGTATTCGGAGGACAGGGGGTTATGGCTACACCTTC
TRBV19,TRBJ1-5,14,-,TRBD1,CASRGTGSNQPQHF,TGTGCCAGTAGGGGGACAGGTAGCAATCAGCCCCAGCATTTT
TRBV14,TRBJ2-7,13,once,TRBD2,CASSQDLADEQYF,TGTGCCAGCAGCCAAGATCTAGCGGACGAGCAGTACTTC
TRBV2,TRBJ1-2,12,-,-,CASRQAIYGYTF,TGTGCCAGCAGACAGGCGATCTATGGCTACACCTTC
TRBV27,TRBJ1-5,13,-,-,CASSLSGARPQHF,TGTGCCAGCAGTTTATCGGGAGCCAGGCCCCAGCATTTT
TRBV7-2,TRBJ2-1,15,-,-,CASSPASGLSYEQFF,TGTGCCAGCAGTCCAGCAAGCGGTCTGAGCTATGAGCAGTTCTTC
TRBV7-3,TRBJ1-1,15,-,TRBD1,CASSSLGGGNTEAFF,TGTGCCAGCAGCTCCCTCGGAGGGGGCAACACTGAAGCTTTCTTT
TRBV5-1,TRBJ2-3,20,-,TRBD1,CASSLPRDTTGGTITDTQYF,TGCGCCAGCAGCTTGCCCCGAGATACGACAGGGGGCACGATCACAGATACGCAGTATTTT
TRBV4-1,TRBJ2-7,15,few,TRBD2,CASSQELAGENEQYF,TGCGCCAGCAGCCAAGAGCTAGCGGGAGAGAACGAGCAGTACTTC
TRBV19,TRBJ2-3,15,-,-,CASSYDTKDTDTQYF,TGTGCCAGTAGTTACGACACAAAAGACACAGATACGCAGTATTTT
TRBV5-1,TRBJ1-1,15,-,-,CASSLGGRRLTEAFF,TGCGCCAGCAGCTTGGGCGGGCGCAGGTTGACTGAAGCTTTCTTT
TRBV20-1,TRBJ2-7,14,many,-,CSASLQGNPYEQYF,TGCAGTGCTAGTCTCCAGGGAAACCCCTACGAGCAGTACTTC
TRBV5-6,TRBJ1-2,12,-,-,CASFRQPGGYTF,TGTGCCAGCTTCCGGCAGCCCGGGGGCTACACCTTC
TRBV5-1,TRBJ2-7,15,once,TRBD2,CASSSTSGLGYEQYF,TGCGCCAGCAGTTCGACTAGCGGACTAGGCTACGAGCAGTACTTC
TRBV9,TRBJ1-5,13,once,-,CASSVGENQPQHF,TGTGCCAGCAGCGTCGGAGAAAATCAGCCCCAGCATTTT
TRBV27,TRBJ2-1,14,-,-,CASSLSDWNNEQFF,TGTGCCAGCAGTTTATCGGACTGGAACAATGAGCAGTTCTTC
TRBV11-3,TRBJ2-7,18,-,TRBD2,CASSLDPRTSGSKYEQYF,TGTGCCAGCAGCTTAGACCCGAGGACTAGCGGGAGCAAGTACGAGCAGTACTTC
TRBV18,TRBJ2-5,13,-,-,CASSVAIQETQYF,TGTGCCAGCTCCGTAGCAATCCAAGAGACCCAGTACTTC
TRBV14,TRBJ1-6,17,-,-,CASSQLDRSSYNSPLHF,TGTGCCAGCAGCCAACTTGACAGGAGCTCCTATAATTCACCCCTCCACTTT